The entry below gives a single TCR beta chain sequence along with its context. A junction boundary mismatches the germline segment, possibly from a read error. This sample stems from a study of T cells in Graves' hyperthyroidism and ophthalmopathy. TCR beta CDR3 regions were amplified from RNA. The HTBI set primed first-round TCR CDR3 RT-PCR. One entry per CDR3 protein, called by TCRdb with MiXCR from the multiplex PCR reads. The sample lists 89,000 or so distinct CDR3 sequences; roughly 40% were seen once. Across 18 months, stable Graves' hyperthyroidism was marked by no progression to ophthalmopathy. Patients aged 18 to 65 had newly diagnosed hyperthyroidism that had lasted under 2 months. Uncontrolled infection, other autoimmune disease, pregnancy or lactation barred patients from enrollment. Diagnostic decisions used clinical symptoms, serum thyroxine and TRAb, thyroid ultrasound and orbital computed tomography.

The CDR3 covers 15 residues. The germline V gene encodes CDR1 LNHDA and CDR2 SQIVND (reference sequence). This clonotype was obtained from a woman aged 25 to 39 with Graves' hyperthyroidism. Material: peripheral blood or thyroid tissue (not recorded which). This chain links TRBV19 with TRBJ1-2, with 8 bases identical to TRBD1. In nucleotides, the CDR3 is TGTGCCAGTGGTCACCGGACAGGGACGAAGTATGGCTGCACCTTC. It codes for CASGHRTGTKYGCTF.